The 24 T cell receptor beta chains below come from one sample, sequenced in a study of T cell repertoires in cytomegalovirus infection. TCRdb reanalysed the reads using MiXCR and keeps one entry per CDR3 protein. The sample carries approximately 250,000 distinct CDR3 sequences, roughly 10% recorded once. The source material was PBMCs. These receptors were obtained from a human donor in good health (CMV status not recorded). Some clones in this sample may be carry-over from other donors' samples.

This clonotype has a count of ten or more. The chain employs TRBV7-2 and TRBJ1-1; the match to TRBD1 covers 8 bases. Trimming took 3 bases from V and 6 from J; bases not matched to a gene: 6. Germline V gene sequence: CDR1 SGHTA, CDR2 FQGNSA. The CDR3 totals 14 residues. In DNA form, the CDR3 reads TGTGCCAGCAGCTTCGGACAGGGCGGCTCTGAAGCTTTCTTT. Translated: CASSFGQGGSEAFF.

This clonotype has at least ten counts. CDR3 region: CASSYILGDLDQPQHF. The CDR3 DNA sequence: TGTGCCAGCAGTTATATCTTGGGGGATCTGGATCAGCCCCAGCATTTT. The V call is TRBV6-2 or TRBV6-3, the J call TRBJ1-5; D possibly corresponds to TRBD1 (5 bases). V shed 3 bases and J shed 5 bases, with 17 bases lying between them. The germline gives CDR1 MNHEY, CDR2 SVGEGT. The CDR3 contains 16 residues.

This clonotype showed up just a few times. The genes are TRBV6-2 or TRBV6-3 and TRBJ2-7, with 7 bases that match TRBD2. CDR1 is MNHEY and CDR2 is SVGEGT in the germline V gene. The CDR3 has 15 amino acids. Germline trimming cut 6 bases from V and 3 bases from J; bases unmatched to any gene: 11. In DNA form, the CDR3 reads TGTGCCAGCAGACGACAGAGCGGGAACCTCTACGAGCAGTACTTC. This encodes CASRRQSGNLYEQYF.

This clonotype has at least ten counts. The chain couples TRBV12-5 to TRBJ2-7; the D is unclear. Germline loops: CDR1 LGHNT, CDR2 FRNRAP. The CDR3 consists of 12 residues. Trimming left V 6 bases short and J 0 bases short, with 6 bases between. The CDR3 region has the DNA TGTGCTAGTGGCCCAAGCTCCTACGAGCAGTACTTC. Amino acid sequence: CASGPSSYEQYF.

This clonotype was observed many times. The chain links TRBV4-2 to TRBJ2-5, with 13 bases fitting TRBD2. The germline V gene encodes CDR1 LGHNA and CDR2 YNFKEQ. With 4 bases clipped from V and 4 bases from J, the junction kept 3 bases outside the gene matches. The CDR3 spans 15 residues. The DNA of the CDR3 is TGTGCCAGCAGCCGGACTAGCGGGAGTGCAGAGACCCAGTACTTC. Amino acid sequence: CASSRTSGSAETQYF.

This clonotype was found many times. The chain employs TRBV20-1 and TRBJ2-4, with a possible D match to TRBD1 (5 bases). Germline lookup yields CDR1 DFQATT and CDR2 SNEGSKA (reference sequence). The germline V and J ends were trimmed by 5 bases and 0 bases, with 14 bases remaining between them. CDR3 size: 15 residues. CDR3 loop: CSADDGQGAKNIQYF. CDR3 in DNA: TGCAGTGCTGACGATGGCCAGGGAGCCAAAAACATTCAGTACTTC.

The gene calls are TRBV10-1 and TRBJ2-3; 8 positions match TRBD2. Germline CDR1 is WNHNN and CDR2 is SYGVQD (reference sequence). This CDR3 spans 19 amino acids. The V segment lost 1 base and the J segment 4 bases; nucleotides outside the gene matches: 16. This CDR3 reads CASSELTSGSGRSSDTQYF. In DNA form, the CDR3 reads TGCGCCAGCAGTGAGTTAACGTCGGGCAGCGGGAGATCCTCAGATACGCAGTATTTT.

This clonotype was seen at least ten times. The chain carries TRBV6-6 and TRBJ1-2; 7 bases are shared with TRBD1. The CDR3 extends over 12 amino acids. The germline CDR1 and CDR2 sequences are MNHNY and SVGAGI (reference sequence). V trimming: 5 bases; J trimming: 13 bases; junction bases outside the gene matches: 10. The DNA of the CDR3 is TGTGCCAGCAGTCCCCGGACAGGTGGGTTCACCTTC. This gives the protein CASSPRTGGFTF.

This clonotype was found many times. The rearrangement links TRBV4-1 to TRBJ2-1, with 7 bases that match TRBD2. In germline, CDR1 is MGHRA, CDR2 YSYEKL. The CDR3 extends over 14 amino acids. V lost 2 bases, J lost 4 bases, and 2 bases stayed unmatched. The CDR3 loop is CASSQRAGYNEQFF. The CDR3 DNA reads as TGCGCCAGCAGCCAAAGAGCGGGATACAATGAGCAGTTCTTC.

J is TRBJ2-2 and V is TRBV6-8, with D possibly TRBD2 on 5 matching bases. Germline V gene lookup returns CDR1 MNHGY and CDR2 SAAAGT. The CDR3 contains 13 residues. V gave up 10 bases and J gave up 5 bases, with 14 bases separating them. The CDR3 coding sequence is TGTGCCATCCGTGAGGGAAGGACCGGGGAGCTGTTTTTT. This sequence encodes CAIREGRTGELFF.

This clonotype was observed at least ten times. The CDR3: CASSVTGDQPQHF. CDR3 in DNA: TGTGCCAGCTCAGTTACAGGGGATCAGCCCCAGCATTTT. V usage is TRBV18 and J usage is TRBJ1-5; 7 positions match TRBD1. This CDR3 has 13 amino acids. Germline trimming cut 5 bases from V and 5 bases from J; bases unmatched to any gene: 3. Germline CDR1 is KGHSH and CDR2 is LQKENI.

V usage is TRBV5-6 and J usage is TRBJ2-7; 10 bases fit TRBD1. Germline V gene data show CDR1 as SGHDT and CDR2 as YYEEEE. After removal of 6 bases from V and 3 bases from J, the junction contained 9 bases not matched to a gene. The CDR3 length is 15 residues. The CDR3 here is CASINSGTGDYEQYF. The CDR3 nucleotides read TGTGCCAGCATCAACTCCGGGACAGGGGACTACGAGCAGTACTTC.

The chain combines TRBV3-1 with TRBJ2-2, with D unresolved. Trimming took 1 base from V and 1 from J, leaving 7 bases between them. The V gene's germline CDR1 is LGHDT and CDR2 YNNKEL (reference sequence). This CDR3 comprises 15 residues. CDR3 sequence: CASSQGTWNTGELFF. CDR3 in DNA: TGTGCCAGCAGCCAAGGGACCTGGAACACCGGGGAGCTGTTTTTT.

This clonotype was counted many times. The chain couples TRBV11-2 to TRBJ2-3, with TRBD1 matching 9 bases. Germline lookup yields CDR1 SGHAT and CDR2 FQNNGV. The CDR3 runs to 16 residues. V lost 5 bases and J lost 2; bases outside the gene matches: 8. The CDR3 loop is CASSRGQGFVTDTQYF. CDR3 sequence (DNA): TGTGCCAGCAGCCGCGGACAGGGGTTCGTCACAGATACGCAGTATTTT.

This chain links TRBV20-1 with TRBJ1-2; D call uncertain. Germline V gene lookup returns CDR1 DFQATT and CDR2 SNEGSKA (reference sequence). Trimming removed 0 bases from V and 7 bases from J, with 15 bases in between. This CDR3 region has 14 residues. In nucleotides, the CDR3 is TGCAGTGCTAGAGATAGCCAGTTGAGTAGTGGCTACACCTTC. Protein sequence: CSARDSQLSSGYTF.

The chain carries TRBV5-4 and TRBJ2-7; 8 nucleotides line up with TRBD1. V gave up 3 bases and J gave up 3 bases; unmatched junction bases: 8. Germline assignment: CDR1 SGHNT and CDR2 YYREEE (reference sequence). This CDR3 has 15 amino acids. This chain's CDR3 is CASSSPGQAFYEQYF. The CDR3 coding sequence is TGTGCCAGCAGCTCGCCGGGACAGGCCTTCTACGAGCAGTACTTC.

A few counts support this clonotype. The genes are TRBV6-6 and TRBJ1-2; D remains unclear. V lost 4 bases to trimming and J lost 1 base, with 13 bases between them. Germline-derived CDR1 and CDR2 are MNHNY and SVGAGI (reference sequence). The length of the CDR3 is 15 residues. CDR3 amino acids: CASSSAFLNNYGYTF. In nucleotides, the CDR3 is TGTGCCAGCAGTTCCGCGTTCCTCAATAACTATGGCTACACCTTC.

This clonotype has ten or more counts. This CDR3 is CASSSLGTRGDRGQFF. The CDR3 region has the DNA TGTGCCAGCAGCTCACTAGGAACTAGGGGCGACCGGGGACAGTTCTTC. The chain is built from TRBV7-8 and TRBJ2-1; D could derive from TRBD1 or TRBD2 (5 bases each). This CDR3 comprises 16 residues. Trimming removed 4 bases from V and 13 bases from J, with 26 bases in between. Looked up from germline, CDR1 is SGHVS and CDR2 is FQNEAQ.

This clonotype was detected ten times or more. Germline and junction disagree at one end, which may indicate a read error. This CDR3 reads CASSPPTSSNNEQFF. DNA of the CDR3: TGTGCCAGCAGCCCGCCGACTAGCTCCAACAATGAGCAGTTCTTC. The J gene is TRBJ2-1, the V gene TRBV7-2; 7 bases map to TRBD2. Germline-derived CDR1 and CDR2 are SGHTA and FQGNSA. The CDR3 is 15 residues long.

This clonotype was observed a few times. The gene calls are TRBV7-2 and TRBJ1-1; 12 bases fit TRBD1. Germline values: CDR1 SGHTA, CDR2 FQGNSA. V lost 5 bases and J lost 5; bases outside the gene matches: 12. This CDR3 has 17 amino acids. The CDR3 sequence: CASSPPGTGGAGTEAFF. The CDR3 DNA is TGTGCCAGCAGCCCCCCCGGGACAGGGGGCGCAGGGACTGAAGCTTTCTTT. Supplemented by reference TRBV7-2 and TRBJ1-1, the full variable domain reads GAGVSQSPSNKVTEKGKDVELRCDPISGHTALYWYRQSLGQGLEFLIYFQGNSAPDKSGLPSDRFSAERTGGSVSTLTIQRTQQEDSAVYLCASSPPGTGGAGTEAFFGQGTRLTVV.

This clonotype has ten or more counts. This chain uses TRBV20-1 with TRBJ2-3; 7 bases agree with TRBD1. This CDR3 is built from 16 residues. Germline V gene sequence: CDR1 DFQATT, CDR2 SNEGSKA (reference sequence). V lost 3 bases to trimming and J lost 3 bases; unmatched junction nucleotides: 12. The CDR3 is CSARPVGTVYTDTQYF. The CDR3 DNA follows: TGCAGTGCTAGGCCGGTGGGGACAGTTTATACAGATACGCAGTATTTT.

To note about this clonotype: This may arise from a read error, as a much more abundant clone is one base away. The rearrangement joins TRBV7-2 to TRBJ1-1; D possibly corresponds to TRBD1 (5 bases). Between the trimmed V and J ends, which lost 3 bases and 0 bases, there was a span of 14 bases. The CDR3 loop spans 16 amino acids. Looked up from germline, CDR1 is SGHTA and CDR2 is FQGNSA. This chain's CDR3 is CASSLGGARMNTEAFF. The DNA of the CDR3 is TGTGCCAGCAGCTTGGGCGGGGCAAGGATGAACACTGAAGCTTTCTTT.

This clonotype showed up many times. The chain couples TRBV6-2 or TRBV6-3 to TRBJ1-1, with TRBD1 as a possible D gene (6 bases). V lost 0 bases, J lost 3 bases, and 17 bases lay in between. The CDR3 runs to 17 residues. From germline, CDR1 is MNHEY and CDR2 SVGEGT. The chain's CDR3 is CASSYSSQQGSYTEAFF. As DNA, the CDR3 is TGTGCCAGCAGTTACTCAAGCCAACAGGGCTCGTACACTGAAGCTTTCTTT.

The rearrangement uses TRBV7-4 and TRBJ1-1; a weak D match, TRBD1 (5 bases). Trimming removed 6 bases from V and 4 bases from J, with 18 bases in between. Germline V gene lookup returns CDR1 SGHVT and CDR2 SQSDAQ. This CDR3 spans 15 amino acids. CDR3 residues: CASSLRGLGSTEAFF. CDR3 bases: TGTGCCAGCAGTCTCCGGGGGTTAGGTAGCACTGAAGCTTTCTTT.